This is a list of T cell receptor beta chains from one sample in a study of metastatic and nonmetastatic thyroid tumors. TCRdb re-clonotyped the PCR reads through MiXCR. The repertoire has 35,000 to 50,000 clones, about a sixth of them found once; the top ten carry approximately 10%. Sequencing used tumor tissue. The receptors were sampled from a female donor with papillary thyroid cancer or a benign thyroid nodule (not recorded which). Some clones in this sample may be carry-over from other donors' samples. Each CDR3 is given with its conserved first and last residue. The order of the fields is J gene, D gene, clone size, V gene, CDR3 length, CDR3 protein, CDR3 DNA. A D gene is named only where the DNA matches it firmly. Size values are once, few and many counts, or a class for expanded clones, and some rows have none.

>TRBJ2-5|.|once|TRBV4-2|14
CASSLGPAGVTQYF
TGTGCCAGCAGCTTAGGGCCAGCCGGGGTGACCCAGTACTTC
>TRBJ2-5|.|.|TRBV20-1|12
CSARLGEETQYF
TGCAGTGCAAGACTGGGAGAGGAGACCCAGTACTTC
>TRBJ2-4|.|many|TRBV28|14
CASSFGLGSVIQYF
TGTGCCAGCAGTTTCGGTCTTGGGTCGGTCATTCAGTACTTC
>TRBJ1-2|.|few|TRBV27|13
CASRPTVVFGYTF
TGTGCCAGCAGGCCCACAGTGGTTTTTGGCTACACCTTC
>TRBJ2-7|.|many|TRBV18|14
CASSRLGGRYEQYF
TGTGCCAGCTCACGTCTCGGAGGTCGCTACGAGCAGTACTTC
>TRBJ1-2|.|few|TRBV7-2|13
CVSTTPGLVGYTF
TGTGTCAGCACTACTCCAGGTTTAGTGGGCTACACCTTC
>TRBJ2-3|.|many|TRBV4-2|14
CASSQVQSTDTQYF
TGTGCCAGCAGCCAAGTCCAGAGCACAGATACGCAGTATTTT
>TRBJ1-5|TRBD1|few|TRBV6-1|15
CASSQTGPGNQPQHF
TGTGCCAGCAGCCAGACAGGGCCGGGGAATCAGCCCCAGCATTTT
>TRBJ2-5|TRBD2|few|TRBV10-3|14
CAISATSVLSTQYF
TGTGCCATCAGCGCGACTAGCGTGTTATCAACCCAGTACTTC
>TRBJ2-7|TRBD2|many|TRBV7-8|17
CASSFYPRTSSLYEQYF
TGTGCCAGCAGCTTTTACCCACGGACTAGCAGTTTATACGAGCAGTACTTC
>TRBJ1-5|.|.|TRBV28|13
CASSFPPNQPQHF
TGTGCCAGCAGTTTTCCGCCGAATCAGCCCCAGCATTTT
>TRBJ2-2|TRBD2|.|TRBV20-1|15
CSASATSGRTGELFF
TGCAGTGCTAGTGCAACTAGCGGTAGAACCGGGGAGCTGTTTTTT
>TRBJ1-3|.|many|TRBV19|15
CASRRDLVWGNTIYF
TGTGCCAGTAGACGGGATCTCGTGTGGGGAAACACCATATATTTT
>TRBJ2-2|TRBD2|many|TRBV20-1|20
CSASGPPKVAGGIGSGELFF
TGCAGTGCTAGTGGTCCCCCCAAGGTAGCGGGAGGGATTGGTTCCGGGGAGCTGTTTTTT
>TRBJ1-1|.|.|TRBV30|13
CAWSLQRHTEAFF
TGTGCCTGGAGTCTGCAGAGGCACACTGAAGCTTTCTTT
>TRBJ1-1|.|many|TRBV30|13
CAWSVDSLRASFF
TGTGCCTGGAGCGTAGATAGTCTCCGGGCCTCTTTCTTT
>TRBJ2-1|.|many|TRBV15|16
CATSNDYKSSYNEQFF
TGTGCCACCAGCAACGACTACAAAAGCTCCTACAATGAGCAGTTCTTC
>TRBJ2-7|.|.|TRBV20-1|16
CSARPQGPGLAYEQYF
TGCAGTGCTAGACCTCAGGGACCTGGATTAGCGTACGAGCAGTACTTC
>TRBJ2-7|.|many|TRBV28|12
CASSSRSYEQYF
TGTGCCAGCAGTTCCAGGTCCTACGAGCAGTACTTC
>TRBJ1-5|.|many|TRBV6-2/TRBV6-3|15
CASSYSFSRDQPQHF
TGTGCCAGCAGTTACTCATTTAGCCGGGATCAGCCCCAGCATTTT
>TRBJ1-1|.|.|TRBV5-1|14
CASSPLEGGTEAFF
TGCGCCAGCAGCCCCCTGGAGGGGGGAACTGAAGCTTTCTTT
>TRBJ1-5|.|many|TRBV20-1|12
CSAGRNNQPQHF
TGCAGTGCCGGACGGAACAATCAGCCCCAGCATTTT
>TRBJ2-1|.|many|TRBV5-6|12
CASSLGSDEQFF
TGTGCCAGCAGCTTAGGTTCGGATGAGCAGTTCTTC
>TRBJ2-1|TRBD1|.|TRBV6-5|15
CASRNRGRGRNEQFF
TGTGCCAGCAGAAACAGGGGGAGAGGACGCAATGAGCAGTTCTTC
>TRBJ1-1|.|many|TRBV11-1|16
CVSSSPAGGGNTEAFF
TGTGTCAGCAGCTCCCCGGCGGGGGGCGGAAACACTGAAGCTTTCTTT
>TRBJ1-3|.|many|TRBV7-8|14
CASSFESSGNTIYF
TGTGCCAGCAGCTTCGAGAGCTCTGGAAACACCATATATTTT
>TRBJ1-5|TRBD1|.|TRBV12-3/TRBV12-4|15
CASSPGGWLNQPQHF
TGTGCCAGCAGCCCAGGGGGCTGGCTGAATCAGCCCCAGCATTTT
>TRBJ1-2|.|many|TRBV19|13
CASRRAGFYGYTF
TGTGCCAGTAGAAGGGCAGGGTTTTATGGCTACACCTTC
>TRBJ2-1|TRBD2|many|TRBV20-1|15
CSARLLAGRGNEQFF
TGCAGTGCTAGGTTACTAGCGGGACGAGGTAATGAGCAGTTCTTC
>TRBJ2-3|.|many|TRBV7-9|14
CASSLGAFTDTQYF
TGTGCCAGCAGCTTAGGGGCGTTCACAGATACGCAGTATTTT
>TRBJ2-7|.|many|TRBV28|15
CASKGVFDTAYEQYF
TGTGCCAGCAAGGGGGTCTTCGACACAGCCTACGAGCAGTACTTC
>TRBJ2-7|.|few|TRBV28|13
CDSILTQTYEQYF
TGTGACAGCATTTTAACTCAAACCTACGAGCAGTACTTC
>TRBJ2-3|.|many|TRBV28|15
CASSSDRVPIDTQYF
TGTGCCAGCAGTTCCGACCGGGTTCCAATAGATACGCAGTATTTT
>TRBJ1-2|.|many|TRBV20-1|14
CSARDLGENYGYTF
TGCAGTGCTAGAGATCTCGGGGAAAACTATGGCTACACCTTC
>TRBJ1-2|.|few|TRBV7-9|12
CASSLGVYVYTF
TGCGCCAGCAGCTTGGGGGTCTATGTCTACACCTTC